The clone carrying this TCR beta chain was found a few times. Antigen specificity is unknown. The data are from a study of beta chain features in type 1 diabetes. The overall study: Patients and healthy donors were similar in age, gender and cell yields. Study results and caveats: Compared to healthy donors, patients appeared to have naive, central memory and Treg TCRB repertoires that were more alike.

All of the isolated RNA was reverse transcribed, so expressed TCRB transcripts were sequenced. Sequencing used immunoSEQ multiplex PCR; TCRdb keeps in-frame clones, though not all of them. The profile shows hundreds of thousands of clones, roughly 15% of them singletons. Each of the CD4+ naive, central memory, regulatory and stem cell-like memory populations was sorted via CD45RO/CCR7/CD25/CD127/CD95/CD27. The CDR3 has 13 residues. V was clipped by 4 bases and J by 4 bases, with 7 bases between them. Per the germline V gene, CDR1 is SGHVS and CDR2 is FQNEAQ. The sample consisted of central memory CD4+ T cells from blood. This sequence joins TRBV7-8 and TRBJ2-2; D not certain. This receptor was identified in a man aged 30 to 39 in good health. The chain's CDR3 is CASSSVSTGELFF. The CDR3 DNA reads as TGTGCCAGCAGCTCGGTTTCCACCGGGGAGCTGTTTTTT.